This T cell receptor (beta chain) was identified in a study of cytomegalovirus exposure and HLA in healthy donors. 13 Jbeta primers and 60 Vbeta primers were used for the PCR. Clones were sequenced by immunoSEQ multiplex PCR, and TCRdb holds only the in-frame ones, with some missing. In the table there are about 140,000 clones, roughly 78% of which are singletons. Study-level findings and limits: Cytomegalovirus-associated TCR beta chains were listed, numbering 164. TRBV6-2, TRBV6-3 and some other V segments were excluded as indistinguishable.

Note on this clone: Its antigen is still unknown. The junction differs from germline at one of its ends, possibly a read error.

This CDR3 has 13 amino acids. Germline V gives CDR1 SSHAT, CDR2 FNYEAQ (reference sequence). The chain combines TRBV7-7 with TRBJ2-1; possibly TRBD1 for D (6 bases). The receptor comes from a young man in good health and CMV-seronegative. The sample was PBMCs. This CDR3 reads CASSPTGVNEQFF. The DNA of the CDR3 is TGTGCTAGCAGCCCGACAGGAGTCAATGAGCAGTTCTTC.